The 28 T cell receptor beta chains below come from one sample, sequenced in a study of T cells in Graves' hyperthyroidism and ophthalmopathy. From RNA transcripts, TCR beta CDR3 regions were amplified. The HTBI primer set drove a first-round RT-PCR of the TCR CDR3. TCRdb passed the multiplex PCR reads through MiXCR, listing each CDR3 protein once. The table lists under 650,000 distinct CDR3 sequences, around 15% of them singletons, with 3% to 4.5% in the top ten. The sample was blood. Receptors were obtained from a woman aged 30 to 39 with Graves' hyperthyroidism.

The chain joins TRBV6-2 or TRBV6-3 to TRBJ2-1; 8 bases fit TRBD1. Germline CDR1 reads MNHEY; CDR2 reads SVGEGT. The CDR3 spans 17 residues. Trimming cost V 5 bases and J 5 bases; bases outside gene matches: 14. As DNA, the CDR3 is TGTGCCAGCAGTCCTCTCCCTGGACAGGGCGGCGACAATGAGCAGTTCTTC. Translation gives CASSPLPGQGGDNEQFF.

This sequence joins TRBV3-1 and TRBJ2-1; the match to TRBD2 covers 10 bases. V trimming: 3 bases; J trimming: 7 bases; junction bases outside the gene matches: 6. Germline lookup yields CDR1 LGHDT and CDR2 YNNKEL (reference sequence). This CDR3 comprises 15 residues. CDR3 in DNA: TGTGCCAGCAGCCAGGAGGGACTAGCGACAAATGAGCAGTTCTTC. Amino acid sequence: CASSQEGLATNEQFF.

The CDR3 DNA sequence: TGTGCCAGCAGTTTATGGAAAACTTACGAGCAGTACTTC. Translating it yields CASSLWKTYEQYF. The rearrangement links TRBV28 to TRBJ2-7; the D is unclear. V was trimmed by 0 bases and J by 4 bases, leaving 7 bases between them. This CDR3 contains 13 residues. Germline CDR1 is MDHEN and CDR2 is SYDVKM.

The CDR3 here is CASSSRRTRTDTQYF. For the CDR3, the DNA is TGTGCCAGCAGCTCCCGAAGGACTCGCACAGATACGCAGTATTTT. The genes are TRBV7-2 and TRBJ2-3; tentatively, D is TRBD2 (5 bases). CDR3 length: 15 amino acids. V was cut by 4 bases and J by 1 base, with 12 bases left in between. The V gene's germline CDR1 is SGHTA and CDR2 FQGNSA.

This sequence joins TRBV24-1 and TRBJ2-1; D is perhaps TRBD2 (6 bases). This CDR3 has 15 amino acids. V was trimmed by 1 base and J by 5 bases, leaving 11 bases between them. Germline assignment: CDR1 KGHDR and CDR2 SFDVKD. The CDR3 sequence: CATSDLGGNNNEQFF. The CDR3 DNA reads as TGTGCCACCAGTGATTTAGGCGGGAACAACAATGAGCAGTTCTTC.

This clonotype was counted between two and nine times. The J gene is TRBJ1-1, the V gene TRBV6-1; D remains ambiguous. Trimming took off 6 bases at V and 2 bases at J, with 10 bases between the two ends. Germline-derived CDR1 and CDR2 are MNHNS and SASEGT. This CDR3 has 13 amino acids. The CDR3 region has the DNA TGTGCCAGCAGAGGCTTATCCAACACTGAAGCTTTCTTT. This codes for CASRGLSNTEAFF.

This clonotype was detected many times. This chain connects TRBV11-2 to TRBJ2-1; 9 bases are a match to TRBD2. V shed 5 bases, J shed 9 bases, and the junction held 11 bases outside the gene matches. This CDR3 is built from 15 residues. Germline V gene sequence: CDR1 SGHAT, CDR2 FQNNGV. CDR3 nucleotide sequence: TGTGCCAGCAGCCCATTAGCGGGAGCTGATAGTGAGCAGTTCTTC. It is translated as CASSPLAGADSEQFF.

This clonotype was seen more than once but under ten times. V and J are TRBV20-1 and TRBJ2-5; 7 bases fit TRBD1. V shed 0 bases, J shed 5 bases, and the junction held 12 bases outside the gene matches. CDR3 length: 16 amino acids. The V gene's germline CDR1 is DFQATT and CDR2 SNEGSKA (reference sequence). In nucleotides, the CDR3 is TGCAGTGCTAGAGATACCGGGACAGTCCTCGGGGAGACCCAGTACTTC. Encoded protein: CSARDTGTVLGETQYF.

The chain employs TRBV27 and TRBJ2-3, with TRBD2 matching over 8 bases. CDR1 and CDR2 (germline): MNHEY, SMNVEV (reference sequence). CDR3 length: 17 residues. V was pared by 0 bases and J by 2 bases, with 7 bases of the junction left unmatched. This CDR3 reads CASSLSWGGRPTDTQYF. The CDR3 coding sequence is TGTGCCAGCAGTTTATCTTGGGGCGGGAGGCCCACAGATACGCAGTATTTT.

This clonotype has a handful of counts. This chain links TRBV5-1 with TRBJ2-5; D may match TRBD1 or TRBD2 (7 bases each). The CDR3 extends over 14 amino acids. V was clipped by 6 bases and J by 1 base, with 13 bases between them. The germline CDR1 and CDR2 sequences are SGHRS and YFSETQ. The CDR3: CASTQGGSQETQYF. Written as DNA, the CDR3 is TGCGCCAGCACCCAGGGGGGGTCCCAAGAGACCCAGTACTTC. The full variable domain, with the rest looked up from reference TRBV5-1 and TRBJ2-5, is KAGVTQTPRYLIKTRGQQVTLSCSPISGHRSVSWYQQTPGQGLQFLFEYFSETQRNKGNFPGRFSGRQFSNSRSEMNVSTLELGDSALYLCASTQGGSQETQYFGPGTRLLVL.

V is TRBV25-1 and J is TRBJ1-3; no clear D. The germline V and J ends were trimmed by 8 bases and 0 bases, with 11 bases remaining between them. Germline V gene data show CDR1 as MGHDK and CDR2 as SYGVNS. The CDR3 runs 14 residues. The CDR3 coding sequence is TGTGCCAGCCGGACGTCGGTCTCTGGAAACACCATATATTTT. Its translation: CASRTSVSGNTIYF.

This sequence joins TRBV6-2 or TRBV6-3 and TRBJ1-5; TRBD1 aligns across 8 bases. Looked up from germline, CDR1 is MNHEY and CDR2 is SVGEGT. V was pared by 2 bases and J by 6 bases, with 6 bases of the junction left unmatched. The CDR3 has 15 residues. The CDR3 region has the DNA TGTGCCAGCAGTTACACGCGGACAGGGATTCAGCCCCAGCATTTT. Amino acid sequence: CASSYTRTGIQPQHF.

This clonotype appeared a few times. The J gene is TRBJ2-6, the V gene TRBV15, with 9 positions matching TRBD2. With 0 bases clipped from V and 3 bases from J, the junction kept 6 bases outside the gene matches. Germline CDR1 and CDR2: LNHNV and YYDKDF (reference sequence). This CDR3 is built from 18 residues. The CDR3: CATSREGSGSVGANVLTF. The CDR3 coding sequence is TGTGCCACCAGCAGAGAGGGTAGCGGGAGTGTTGGGGCCAACGTCCTGACTTTC.

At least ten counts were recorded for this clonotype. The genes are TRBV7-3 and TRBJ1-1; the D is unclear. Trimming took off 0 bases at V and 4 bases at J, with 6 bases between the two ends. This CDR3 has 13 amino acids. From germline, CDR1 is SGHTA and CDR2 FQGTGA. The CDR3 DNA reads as TGTGCCAGCAGCTTAACGGAAATCACTGAAGCTTTCTTT. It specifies CASSLTEITEAFF. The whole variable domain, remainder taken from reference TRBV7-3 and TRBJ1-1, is GAGVSQTPSNKVTEKGKYVELRCDPISGHTALYWYRQSLGQGPEFLIYFQGTGAADDSGLPNDRFFAVRPEGSVSTLKIQRTERGDSAVYLCASSLTEITEAFFGQGTRLTVV.

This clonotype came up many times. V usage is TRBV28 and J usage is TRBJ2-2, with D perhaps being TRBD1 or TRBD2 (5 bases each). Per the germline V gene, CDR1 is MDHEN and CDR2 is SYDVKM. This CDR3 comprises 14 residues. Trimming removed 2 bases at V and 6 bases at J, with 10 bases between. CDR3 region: CASSLSLGAGELFF. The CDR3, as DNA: TGTGCCAGCAGTTTAAGTTTGGGGGCCGGGGAGCTGTTTTTT.

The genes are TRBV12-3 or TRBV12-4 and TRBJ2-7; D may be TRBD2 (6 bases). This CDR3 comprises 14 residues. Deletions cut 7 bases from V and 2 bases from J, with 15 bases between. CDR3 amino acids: CASKEEGETYEQYF. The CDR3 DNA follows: TGTGCCAGCAAGGAGGAGGGAGAGACCTACGAGCAGTACTTC.

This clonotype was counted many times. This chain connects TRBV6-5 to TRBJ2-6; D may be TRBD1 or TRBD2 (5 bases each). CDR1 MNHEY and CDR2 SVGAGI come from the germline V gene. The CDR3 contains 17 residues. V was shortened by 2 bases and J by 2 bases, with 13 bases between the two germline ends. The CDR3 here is CASSYLGARAGANVLTF. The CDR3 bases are TGTGCCAGCAGTTACCTCGGGGCGAGGGCTGGGGCCAACGTCCTGACTTTC.

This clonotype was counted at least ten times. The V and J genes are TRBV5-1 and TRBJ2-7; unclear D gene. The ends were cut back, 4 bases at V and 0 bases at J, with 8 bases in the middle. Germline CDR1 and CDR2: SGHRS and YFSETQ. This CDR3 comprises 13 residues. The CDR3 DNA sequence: TGCGCCAGCAGCCCCCTCGACTCCTACGAGCAGTACTTC. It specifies CASSPLDSYEQYF.

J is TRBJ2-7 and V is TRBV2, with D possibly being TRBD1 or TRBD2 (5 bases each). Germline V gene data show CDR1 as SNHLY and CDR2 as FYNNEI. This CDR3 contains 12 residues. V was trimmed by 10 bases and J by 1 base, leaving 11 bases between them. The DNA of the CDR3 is TGTGCCACAGGGACCTTGTCCTACGAGCAGTACTTC. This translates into CATGTLSYEQYF. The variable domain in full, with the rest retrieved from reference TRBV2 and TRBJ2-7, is EPEVTQTPSHQVTQMGQEVILRCVPISNHLYFYWYRQILGQKVEFLVSFYNNEISEKSEIFDDQFSVERPDGSNFTLKIRSTKLEDSAMYFCATGTLSYEQYFGPGTRLTVT.

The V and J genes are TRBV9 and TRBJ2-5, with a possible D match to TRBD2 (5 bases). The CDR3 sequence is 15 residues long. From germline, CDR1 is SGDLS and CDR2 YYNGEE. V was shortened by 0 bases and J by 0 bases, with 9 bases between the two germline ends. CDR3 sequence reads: CASSVDGGNQETQYF. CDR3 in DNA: TGTGCCAGCAGCGTAGACGGAGGAAACCAAGAGACCCAGTACTTC.

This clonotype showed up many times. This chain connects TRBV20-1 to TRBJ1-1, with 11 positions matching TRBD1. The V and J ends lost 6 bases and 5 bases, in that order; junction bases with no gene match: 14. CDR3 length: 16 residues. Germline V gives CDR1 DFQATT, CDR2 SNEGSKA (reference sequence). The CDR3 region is CSARRTGGIRSTEAFF. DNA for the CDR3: TGCAGTGCCAGGCGGACAGGGGGCATTAGATCGACTGAAGCTTTCTTT.

CDR3 coding DNA: TGTGCCAGCAGCCGGGACAGGGGTTATTCACCCCTCCACTTT. It translates to CASSRDRGYSPLHF. This rearrangement joins TRBV12-3 or TRBV12-4 to TRBJ1-6; 10 bases fit TRBD1. This CDR3 spans 14 amino acids. With V trimmed by 6 bases and J by 8 bases, 4 bases remained unmatched.

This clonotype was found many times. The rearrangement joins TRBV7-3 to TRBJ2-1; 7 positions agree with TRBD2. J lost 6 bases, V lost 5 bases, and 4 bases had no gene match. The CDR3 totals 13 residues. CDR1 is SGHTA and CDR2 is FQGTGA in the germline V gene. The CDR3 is CASSTGLSNEQFF. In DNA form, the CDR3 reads TGTGCCAGCAGCACGGGACTAAGCAATGAGCAGTTCTTC.

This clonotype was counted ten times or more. Here the CDR3 DNA reads TGTGCCAGCAGTGCAGGACAGGGCGATTTCTACGAGCAGTACTTC. Amino acid sequence: CASSAGQGDFYEQYF. The rearrangement links TRBV27 to TRBJ2-7; 8 positions match TRBD1. Germline V gene data show CDR1 as MNHEY and CDR2 as SMNVEV (reference sequence). CDR3 length equals 15 residues. J was trimmed by 3 bases and V by 5 bases; bases with no gene match: 9.

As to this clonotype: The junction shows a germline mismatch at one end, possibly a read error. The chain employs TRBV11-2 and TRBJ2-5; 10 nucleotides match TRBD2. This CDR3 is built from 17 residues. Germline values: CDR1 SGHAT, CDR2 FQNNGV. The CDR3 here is CASSQSPGLAPQETQYF. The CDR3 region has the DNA TGCGCCAGCAGCCAATCTCCGGGACTAGCGCCTCAAGAGACCCAGTACTTC. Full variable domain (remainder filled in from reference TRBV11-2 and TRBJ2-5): EAGVAQSPRYKIIEKRQSVAFWCNPISGHATLYWYQQILGQGPKLLIQFQNNGVVDDSQLPKDRFSAERLKGVDSTLKIQPAKLEDSAVYLCASSQSPGLAPQETQYFGPGTRLLVL.

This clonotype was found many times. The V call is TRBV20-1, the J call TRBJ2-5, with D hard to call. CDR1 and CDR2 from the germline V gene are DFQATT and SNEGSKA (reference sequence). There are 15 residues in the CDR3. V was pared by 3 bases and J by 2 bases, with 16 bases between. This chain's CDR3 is CSASAPVPLQETQYF. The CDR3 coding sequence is TGCAGTGCTAGCGCCCCCGTACCACTACAAGAGACCCAGTACTTC.

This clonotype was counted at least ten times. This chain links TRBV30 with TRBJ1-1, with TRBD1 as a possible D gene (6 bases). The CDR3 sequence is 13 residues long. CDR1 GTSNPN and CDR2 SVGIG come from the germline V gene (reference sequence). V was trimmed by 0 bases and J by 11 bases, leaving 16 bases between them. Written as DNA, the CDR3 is TGTGCCTGGAGTGTAGGGGCAGGGGTTTCGGCTTTCTTT. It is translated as CAWSVGAGVSAFF.

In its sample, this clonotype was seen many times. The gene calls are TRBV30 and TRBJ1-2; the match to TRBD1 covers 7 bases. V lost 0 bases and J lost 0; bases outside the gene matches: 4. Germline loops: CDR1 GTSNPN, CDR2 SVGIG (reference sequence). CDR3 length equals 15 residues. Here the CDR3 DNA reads TGTGCCTGGAGTGTACAGGGGATGGCTAACTATGGCTACACCTTC. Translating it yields CAWSVQGMANYGYTF.